The 19 T cell receptor beta chains reported below all come from one sample, sequenced in a study of shared clonotypes between healthy human individuals. Naive CD8 cells, CD45RO-negative and positively selected for CCR7, excluded terminally differentiated effector memory CD45RA+ cells. Assay: immunoSEQ multiplex PCR; the TCRdb copy retains only in-frame clones and omits some. This table holds about 590,000 clones, over 95% found once. The sequencing input was naive CD8+ T cells sorted from blood. The receptors were sampled from a woman between 25 and 40 years old in good health.

The chain recombines TRBV7-9 with TRBJ2-7; 10 positions agree with TRBD1. The CDR3 consists of 14 residues. CDR1 is SEHNR, CDR2 FQNEAQ, per germline (reference sequence). The ends lost 4 bases at V and 3 bases at J; junction bases unmatched: 3. This chain's CDR3 is CASSYRDRGYEQYF. The CDR3 nucleotides read TGTGCCAGCAGCTACCGGGACAGGGGCTACGAGCAGTACTTC.

V usage is TRBV27 and J usage is TRBJ2-1; D may be TRBD2 (7 bases). The germline V and J ends were trimmed by 7 bases and 4 bases, with 23 bases remaining between them. Germline V CDR1 and CDR2: MNHEY, SMNVEV (reference sequence). This CDR3 has 17 amino acids. In nucleotides, the CDR3 is TGTGCCAGCACAAGGGGGGGGTCCCACCGAACTTACAATGAGCAGTTCTTC. Translation: CASTRGGSHRTYNEQFF.

The chain is built from TRBV27 and TRBJ2-1, with D possibly being TRBD1 (5 bases). V was clipped by 4 bases and J by 8 bases, with 12 bases between them. The germline V gene encodes CDR1 MNHEY and CDR2 SMNVEV (reference sequence). The CDR3 contains 13 residues. The CDR3 protein is CASSYGHPYEQFF. In DNA form, the CDR3 reads TGTGCCAGCAGTTACGGACACCCTTATGAGCAGTTCTTC.

As regards this clone: This specimen includes other DNA sequences encoding the same CDR3. The chain has TRBV4-1 and TRBJ2-5; D possibly matches TRBD1 or TRBD2 (6 bases each). The assigned J gene may be wrong: the sequence end matches TRBJ2-7 better. The CDR3 loop spans 15 amino acids. Germline-derived CDR1 and CDR2 are MGHRA and YSYEKL. The CDR3 coding sequence is TGCGCCAGCAGCCAAGTAGGAGGGGGAGACTACGAGCAGTACTTC. Protein sequence: CASSQVGGGDYEQYF.

This chain joins TRBV15 and TRBJ2-5; D is possibly TRBD1 or TRBD2 (5 bases each). V gave up 0 bases and J gave up 4 bases, with 21 bases separating them. CDR1 is LNHNV and CDR2 is YYDKDF in the germline V gene (reference sequence). This CDR3 has 18 residues. CDR3 region: CATSRDSRQVRGRETQYF. In DNA, the CDR3 is TGTGCCACCAGCAGAGATTCCCGCCAGGTCCGGGGACGAGAGACCCAGTACTTC.

The J gene is TRBJ2-1, the V gene TRBV27, with 7 bases lining up with TRBD2. Germline V gives CDR1 MNHEY, CDR2 SMNVEV (reference sequence). Losses at the gene ends were 5 bases for V and 0 bases for J; bases not matched to a gene: 10. The CDR3 totals 17 residues. This CDR3 is CASSGPRWTSSYNEQFF. The CDR3 DNA follows: TGTGCCAGCAGTGGACCTAGGTGGACTAGCTCCTACAATGAGCAGTTCTTC.

The CDR3 nucleotides read TGTGCCAGCAGCCCAATAGCGGGAGAGGGTTACGATGAGCAGTTCTTC. It translates to CASSPIAGEGYDEQFF. This chain links TRBV7-3 with TRBJ2-1, with 9 bases aligning to TRBD2. The trim removed 5 bases at V and 8 bases at J, leaving 13 bases unmatched. The CDR3 is 16 amino acids. Germline values: CDR1 SGHTA, CDR2 FQGTGA.

This clone appeared once. The chain recombines TRBV5-1 with TRBJ2-1, with 9 positions matching TRBD2. The CDR3 is 15 residues long. J gave up 8 bases and V 4 bases, and 10 bases lay outside the gene matches. From germline, CDR1 is SGHRS and CDR2 YFSETQ. CDR3 sequence (DNA): TGCGCCAGCAGCCCGGGGACTAGCAGGGGTGATGAGCAGTTCTTC. Protein: CASSPGTSRGDEQFF.

This clone was detected once. This chain links TRBV10-3 with TRBJ1-5, with a tentative D call TRBD1 (5 bases). Trimming took 2 bases from V and 2 from J, leaving 10 bases between them. The CDR3 spans 15 residues. CDR1 is ENHRY and CDR2 is SYGVKD in the germline V gene. The CDR3 coding sequence is TGTGCCATCAGTGAGAGGGGACCGGGCAATCAGCCCCAGCATTTT. Amino acids: CAISERGPGNQPQHF.

In DNA form, the CDR3 reads TGTGCCAGCAGCTCTGGTCAGGGGGCGCGTTACGAGCAGTACTTC. It is translated as CASSSGQGARYEQYF. V gene TRBV7-2 combines with J gene TRBJ2-7; 8 bases line up with TRBD1. J was trimmed by 4 bases and V by 4 bases; bases with no gene match: 9. CDR1 and CDR2 (germline): SGHTA, FQGNSA. CDR3 length: 15 residues.

The CDR3 region is CASSASGSSFF. CDR3 nucleotides: TGCGCCAGCAGTGCTAGCGGGAGTTCGTTCTTC. V and J are TRBV10-2 and TRBJ2-1; 10 bases are a match to TRBD2. The germline gives CDR1 WSHSY, CDR2 SAAADI. There are 11 residues in the CDR3. J was trimmed by 15 bases and V by 4 bases; bases with no gene match: 3.

This chain links TRBV5-5 with TRBJ2-1; 10 bases agree with TRBD2. With V trimmed by 4 bases and J by 4 bases, 11 bases remained unmatched. CDR1 is SGHKS and CDR2 is YYEKEE in the germline V gene (reference sequence). CDR3 length: 17 amino acids. In DNA form, the CDR3 reads TGTGCCAGCAGCCCGAGGCCCGGGACTAGCGCGTACAATGAGCAGTTCTTC. This encodes CASSPRPGTSAYNEQFF.

The V gene is TRBV5-6, the J gene TRBJ1-4; D is perhaps TRBD1 (5 bases). The V end was cut by 1 base, the J end by 7 bases, with 11 bases between. CDR3 length: 14 amino acids. The germline CDR1 and CDR2 sequences are SGHDT and YYEEEE. The CDR3 sequence is CASSLWGAGEKLFF. CDR3 coding DNA: TGTGCCAGCAGCTTGTGGGGCGCAGGTGAAAAACTGTTTTTT.

This chain links TRBV10-3 with TRBJ2-1, with D perhaps being TRBD1 or TRBD2 (5 bases each). Germline lookup yields CDR1 ENHRY and CDR2 SYGVKD. This CDR3 comprises 17 residues. Trimming removed 0 bases from V and 8 bases from J, with 20 bases in between. DNA of the CDR3: TGTGCCATCAGTGAGTCATCAGCCGGGGCGCTCATCTATGAGCAGTTCTTC. Translated, it gives CAISESSAGALIYEQFF.

The genes are TRBV2 and TRBJ1-2, with D perhaps TRBD1 (6 bases). The V end lost 5 bases, the J end lost 4 bases, and 11 bases lay between the germline ends. The CDR3 sequence is 13 residues long. Germline V lookup: CDR1 SNHLY, CDR2 FYNNEI. The CDR3 region is CASSWTASYGYTF. Here the CDR3 DNA reads TGTGCCAGCAGTTGGACAGCCAGCTATGGCTACACCTTC.

In the case of this clone: This same CDR3 is encoded by further DNA sequences in the sample. This sequence joins TRBV6-1 and TRBJ2-7, with 7 bases identical to TRBD2. With 3 bases clipped from V and 4 bases from J, the junction kept 3 bases outside the gene matches. Germline V gene sequence: CDR1 MNHNS, CDR2 SASEGT. The CDR3 is made up of 13 amino acids. Here the CDR3 reads CASSDAAGYEQYF. The CDR3 bases are TGTGCCAGCAGTGATGCAGCGGGATACGAGCAGTACTTC.

The J gene is TRBJ2-5, the V gene TRBV2; 9 bases are shared with TRBD2. The end of the DNA aligns better with TRBJ2-7, so the J call may be wrong. CDR1 and CDR2 (germline): SNHLY, FYNNEI. The CDR3 runs 14 residues. The CDR3 region is CASSGERGATEQYF. The DNA for the CDR3 is TGTGCCAGCAGTGGGGAGCGGGGGGCTACCGAGCAGTACTTC.

The J gene is TRBJ2-1, the V gene TRBV29-1; D might be TRBD2 (6 bases). The V end was cut by 2 bases, the J end by 6 bases, with 17 bases between. CDR3 length equals 15 residues. Germline loops: CDR1 SQVTM, CDR2 ANQGSEA. CDR3 DNA sequence: TGCAGCGTTGAATTGCTCTTACGGGGACTCAATGAGCAGTTCTTC. Translating gives CSVELLLRGLNEQFF.

This sequence joins TRBV7-9 and TRBJ1-1; TRBD1 aligns across 9 bases. V trimming: 5 bases; J trimming: 2 bases; junction bases outside the gene matches: 3. Germline-derived CDR1 and CDR2 are SEHNR and FQNEAQ (reference sequence). The CDR3 has 14 amino acids. CDR3 residues: CASSMGQGNTEAFF. As DNA, the CDR3 is TGTGCCAGCAGCATGGGACAGGGTAACACTGAAGCTTTCTTT.